The clone carrying this TCR beta chain was seen just once. Its specificity is unknown. The table came from immunoSEQ multiplex PCR; TCRdb's copy has only in-frame clones and leaves some out. This sample has approximately 1,000,000 clones, with 75% to 80% found just once. The data stem from a study of shared clonotypes between healthy human individuals. Study-wide background: CD4 naive cells filled three plates per donor, CD4 memory three, CD8 naive two and CD8 memory one. Study results and limitations: Naive subsets, compared against memory subsets, generally had larger estimated richness values.

The sample taken for sequencing was memory CD4+ T cells from PBMCs. Subset given: CD45RA-negative fraction. The receptor comes from a man younger than 30 in good health. Some clones in this sample may be carry-over from other donors' samples.

The CDR3 loop reads CASSRQTGTGDEQYF. The CDR3 coding sequence is TGTGCCAGCTCACGACAAACCGGGACAGGGGACGAGCAGTACTTC. V is TRBV18 and J is TRBJ2-7; 10 nucleotides agree with TRBD1. With V trimmed by 4 bases and J by 5 bases, 8 bases remained unmatched. The V gene's germline CDR1 is KGHSH and CDR2 LQKENI. The CDR3 covers 15 residues.